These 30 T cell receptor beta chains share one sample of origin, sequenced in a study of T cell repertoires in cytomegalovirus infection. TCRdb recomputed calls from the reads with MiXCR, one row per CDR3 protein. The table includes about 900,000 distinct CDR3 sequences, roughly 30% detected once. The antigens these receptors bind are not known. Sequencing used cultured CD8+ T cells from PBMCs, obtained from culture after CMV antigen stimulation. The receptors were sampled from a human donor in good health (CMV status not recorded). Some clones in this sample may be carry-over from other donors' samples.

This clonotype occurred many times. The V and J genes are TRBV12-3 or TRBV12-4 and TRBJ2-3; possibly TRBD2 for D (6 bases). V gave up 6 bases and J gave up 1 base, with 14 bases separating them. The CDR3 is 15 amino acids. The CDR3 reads CASSHLPGGTDTQYF. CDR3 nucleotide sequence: TGTGCCAGCAGCCACCTCCCGGGGGGCACAGATACGCAGTATTTT.

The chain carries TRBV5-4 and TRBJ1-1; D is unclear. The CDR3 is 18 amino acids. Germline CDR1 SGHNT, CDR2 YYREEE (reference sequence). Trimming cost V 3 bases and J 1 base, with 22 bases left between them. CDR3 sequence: CASSSFFRNATENTEAFF. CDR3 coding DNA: TGTGCCAGCAGCTCCTTCTTCCGGAACGCGACCGAGAACACTGAAGCTTTCTTT.

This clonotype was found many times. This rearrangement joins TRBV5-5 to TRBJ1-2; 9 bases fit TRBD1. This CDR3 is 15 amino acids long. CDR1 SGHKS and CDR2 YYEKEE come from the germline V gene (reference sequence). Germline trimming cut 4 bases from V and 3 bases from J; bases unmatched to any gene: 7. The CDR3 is CASSRRQGEYYGYTF. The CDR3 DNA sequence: TGTGCCAGCAGCCGGAGACAGGGGGAATACTATGGCTACACCTTC.

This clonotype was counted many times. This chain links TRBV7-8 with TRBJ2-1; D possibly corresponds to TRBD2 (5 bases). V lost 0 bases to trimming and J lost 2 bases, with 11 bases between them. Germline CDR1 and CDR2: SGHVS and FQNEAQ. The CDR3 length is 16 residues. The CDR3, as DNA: TGTGCCAGCAGCTTAGCACGGGGTGAGACCTACAATGAGCAGTTCTTC. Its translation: CASSLARGETYNEQFF.

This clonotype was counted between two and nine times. CDR3 region: CASSYGVGPQHF. The CDR3 DNA sequence: TGTGCCAGCAGTTACGGGGTAGGGCCCCAGCATTTT. V gene TRBV6-6 combines with J gene TRBJ1-5, with D unresolved. CDR3 length equals 12 residues. Germline V gene data show CDR1 as MNHNY and CDR2 as SVGAGI (reference sequence). V lost 2 bases and J 9 bases, leaving 8 bases between the germline ends.

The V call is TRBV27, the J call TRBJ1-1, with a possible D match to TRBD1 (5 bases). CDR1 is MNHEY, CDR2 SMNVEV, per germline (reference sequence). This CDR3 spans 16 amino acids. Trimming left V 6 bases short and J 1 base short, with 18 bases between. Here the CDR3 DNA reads TGTGCCAGCAGGACCGGGGGAGGACGGACGAACACTGAAGCTTTCTTT. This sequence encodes CASRTGGGRTNTEAFF.

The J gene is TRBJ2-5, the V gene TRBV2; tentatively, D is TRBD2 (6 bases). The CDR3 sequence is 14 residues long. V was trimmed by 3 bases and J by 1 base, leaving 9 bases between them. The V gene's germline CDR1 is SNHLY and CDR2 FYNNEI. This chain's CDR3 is CASSDGGAQETQYF. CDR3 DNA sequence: TGTGCCAGCAGTGATGGCGGGGCCCAAGAGACCCAGTACTTC.

The CDR3 DNA is TGCGCCAGCAGCCAAGATTGGGCGGTGAACACTGAAGCTTTCTTT. Translated: CASSQDWAVNTEAFF. The rearrangement uses TRBV4-3 and TRBJ1-1; D not certain. The CDR3 has 15 residues. The ends were cut back, 0 bases at V and 0 bases at J, with 8 bases in the middle. Germline CDR1 reads LGHNA; CDR2 reads YSLEER.

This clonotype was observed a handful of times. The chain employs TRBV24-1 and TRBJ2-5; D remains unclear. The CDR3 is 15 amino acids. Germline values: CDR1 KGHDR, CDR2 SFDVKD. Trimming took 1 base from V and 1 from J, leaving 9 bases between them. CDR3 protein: CATSDLGHIQETQYF. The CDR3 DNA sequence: TGTGCCACCAGTGATTTAGGCCATATCCAAGAGACCCAGTACTTC.

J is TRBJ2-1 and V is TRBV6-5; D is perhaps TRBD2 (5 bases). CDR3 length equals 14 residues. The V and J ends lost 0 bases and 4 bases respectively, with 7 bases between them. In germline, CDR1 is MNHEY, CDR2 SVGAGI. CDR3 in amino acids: CASSYSSGYNEQFF. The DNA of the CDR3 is TGTGCCAGCAGTTACTCGAGCGGTTACAATGAGCAGTTCTTC.

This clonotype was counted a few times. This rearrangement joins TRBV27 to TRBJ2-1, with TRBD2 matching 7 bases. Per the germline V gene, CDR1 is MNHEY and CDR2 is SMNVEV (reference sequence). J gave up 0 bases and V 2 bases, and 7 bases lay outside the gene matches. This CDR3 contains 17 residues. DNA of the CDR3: TGTGCCAGCAGTTTAAACCCGGGACTATACTCCTACAATGAGCAGTTCTTC. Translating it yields CASSLNPGLYSYNEQFF.

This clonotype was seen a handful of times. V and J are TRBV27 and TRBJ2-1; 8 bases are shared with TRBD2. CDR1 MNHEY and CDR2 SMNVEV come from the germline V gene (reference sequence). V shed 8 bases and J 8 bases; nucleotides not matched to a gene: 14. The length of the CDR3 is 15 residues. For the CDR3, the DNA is TGTGCCAGCGGCCCTTCAAGCGGGGGTATCTATGAGCAGTTCTTC. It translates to CASGPSSGGIYEQFF.

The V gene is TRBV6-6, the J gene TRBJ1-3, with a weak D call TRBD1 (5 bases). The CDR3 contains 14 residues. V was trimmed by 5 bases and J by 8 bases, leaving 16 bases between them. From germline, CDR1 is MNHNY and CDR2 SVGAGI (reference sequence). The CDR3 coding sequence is TGTGCCAGCAGTCGTCCGGGGCAAGAGGACACCATATATTTT. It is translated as CASSRPGQEDTIYF.

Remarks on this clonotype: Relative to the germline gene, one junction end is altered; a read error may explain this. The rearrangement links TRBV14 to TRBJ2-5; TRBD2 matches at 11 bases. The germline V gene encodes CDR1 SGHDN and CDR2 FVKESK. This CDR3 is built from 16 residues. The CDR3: CASSQELAGDPETKYF. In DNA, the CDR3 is TGTGCCAGCAGCCAAGAACTAGCGGGGGATCCAGAGACCAAGTACTTC.

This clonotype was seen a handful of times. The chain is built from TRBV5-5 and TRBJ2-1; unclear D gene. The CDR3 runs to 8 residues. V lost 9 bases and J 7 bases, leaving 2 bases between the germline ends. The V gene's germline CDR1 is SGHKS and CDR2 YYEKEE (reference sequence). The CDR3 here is CATNEQFF. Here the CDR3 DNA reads TGTGCCACAAATGAGCAGTTCTTC.

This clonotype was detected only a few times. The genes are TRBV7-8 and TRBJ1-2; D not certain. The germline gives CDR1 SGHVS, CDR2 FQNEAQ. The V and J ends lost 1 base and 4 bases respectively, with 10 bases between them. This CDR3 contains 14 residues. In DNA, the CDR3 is TGTGCCAGCAGCTTAGACGGGATAGGCTATGGCTACACCTTC. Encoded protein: CASSLDGIGYGYTF.

CDR3 protein: CASSLMAGTTEQFF. CDR3 DNA sequence: TGTGCCAGCAGCTTAATGGCAGGGACGACTGAGCAGTTCTTC. J is TRBJ2-1 and V is TRBV13; the D call may be TRBD1 or TRBD2 (5 bases each). Trimming pared 2 bases from V and 9 bases from J, leaving 14 bases between. Looked up from germline, CDR1 is PRHDT and CDR2 is FYEKMQ (reference sequence). This CDR3 has 14 residues. Filled out from reference TRBV13 and TRBJ2-1, the complete variable domain reads AAGVIQSPRHLIKEKRETATLKCYPIPRHDTVYWYQQGPGQDPQFLISFYEKMQSDKGSIPDRFSAQQFSDYHSELNMSSLELGDSALYFCASSLMAGTTEQFFGPGTRLTVL.

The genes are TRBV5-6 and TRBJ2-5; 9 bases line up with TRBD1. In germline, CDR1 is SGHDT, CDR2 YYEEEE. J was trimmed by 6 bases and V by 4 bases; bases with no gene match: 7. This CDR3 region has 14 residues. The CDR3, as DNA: TGTGCCAGCAGCCCCGGGACAGGGAGGAAGACCCAGTACTTC. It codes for CASSPGTGRKTQYF.

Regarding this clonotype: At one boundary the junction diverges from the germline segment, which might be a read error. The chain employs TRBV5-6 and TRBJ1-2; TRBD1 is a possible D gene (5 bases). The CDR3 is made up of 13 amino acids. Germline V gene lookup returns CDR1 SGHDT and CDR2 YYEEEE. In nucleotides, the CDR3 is TGTGCCAGCAGCCATGGGGGGAAGGGGCCGGGCTCCTTC. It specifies CASSHGGKGPGSF.

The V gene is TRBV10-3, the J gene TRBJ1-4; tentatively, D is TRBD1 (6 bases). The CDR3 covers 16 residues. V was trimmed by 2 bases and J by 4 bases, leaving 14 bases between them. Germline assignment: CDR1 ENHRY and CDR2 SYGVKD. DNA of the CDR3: TGTGCCATCAGTGAGGAGACAGGCCTCCTTAATGAAAAACTGTTTTTT. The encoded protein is CAISEETGLLNEKLFF.

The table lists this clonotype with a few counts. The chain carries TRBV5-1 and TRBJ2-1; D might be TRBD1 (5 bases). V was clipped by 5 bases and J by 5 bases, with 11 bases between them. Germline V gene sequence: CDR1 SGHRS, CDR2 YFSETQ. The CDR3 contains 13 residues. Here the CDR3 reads CASRGPGDNEQFF. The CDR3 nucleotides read TGCGCCAGCAGGGGGCCAGGCGACAATGAGCAGTTCTTC. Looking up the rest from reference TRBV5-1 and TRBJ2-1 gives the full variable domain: KAGVTQTPRYLIKTRGQQVTLSCSPISGHRSVSWYQQTPGQGLQFLFEYFSETQRNKGNFPGRFSGRQFSNSRSEMNVSTLELGDSALYLCASRGPGDNEQFFGPGTRLTVL.

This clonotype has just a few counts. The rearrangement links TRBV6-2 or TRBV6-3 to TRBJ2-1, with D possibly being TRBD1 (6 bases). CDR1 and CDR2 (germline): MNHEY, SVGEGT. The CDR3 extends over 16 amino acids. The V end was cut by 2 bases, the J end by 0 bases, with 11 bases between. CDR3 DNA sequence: TGTGCCAGCAGTTACCCCGGGACACCCTCCTACAATGAGCAGTTCTTC. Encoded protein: CASSYPGTPSYNEQFF.

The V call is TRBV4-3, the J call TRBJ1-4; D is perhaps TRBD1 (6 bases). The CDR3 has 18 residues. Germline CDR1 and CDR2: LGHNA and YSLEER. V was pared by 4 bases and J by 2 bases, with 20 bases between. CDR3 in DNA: TGCGCCAGCAGCCCCAATTGGGGGGGCCTAGGCACTAATGAAAAACTGTTTTTT. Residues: CASSPNWGGLGTNEKLFF.

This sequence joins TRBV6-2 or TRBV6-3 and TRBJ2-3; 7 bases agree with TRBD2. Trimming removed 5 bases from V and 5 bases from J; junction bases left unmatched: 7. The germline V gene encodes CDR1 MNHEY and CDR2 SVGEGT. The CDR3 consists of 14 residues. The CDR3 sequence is CASSPRTRGDTQYF. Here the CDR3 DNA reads TGTGCCAGCAGTCCGCGGACTAGGGGAGATACGCAGTATTTT.

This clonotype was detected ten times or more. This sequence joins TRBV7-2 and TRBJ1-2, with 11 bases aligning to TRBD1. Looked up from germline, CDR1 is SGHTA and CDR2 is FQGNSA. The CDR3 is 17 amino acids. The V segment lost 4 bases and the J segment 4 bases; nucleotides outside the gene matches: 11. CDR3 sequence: CASSYGQGADFSYGYTF. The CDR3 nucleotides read TGTGCCAGCAGCTACGGACAGGGGGCGGATTTCTCCTATGGCTACACCTTC. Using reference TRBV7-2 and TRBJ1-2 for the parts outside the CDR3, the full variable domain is GAGVSQSPSNKVTEKGKDVELRCDPISGHTALYWYRQSLGQGLEFLIYFQGNSAPDKSGLPSDRFSAERTGGSVSTLTIQRTQQEDSAVYLCASSYGQGADFSYGYTFGSGTRLTVV.

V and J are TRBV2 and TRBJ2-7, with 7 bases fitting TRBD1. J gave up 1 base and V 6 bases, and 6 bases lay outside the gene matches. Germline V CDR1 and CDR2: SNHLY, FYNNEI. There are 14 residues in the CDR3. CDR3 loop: CASSSRGQSYEQYF. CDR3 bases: TGTGCCAGCAGCAGTAGGGGGCAATCCTACGAGCAGTACTTC.

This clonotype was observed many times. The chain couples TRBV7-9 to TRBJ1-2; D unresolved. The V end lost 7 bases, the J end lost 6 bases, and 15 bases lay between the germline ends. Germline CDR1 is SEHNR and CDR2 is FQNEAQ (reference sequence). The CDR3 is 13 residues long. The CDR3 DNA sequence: TGTGCCAGCACCGCGATCTCTAGGAATGGCTACACCTTC. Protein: CASTAISRNGYTF.

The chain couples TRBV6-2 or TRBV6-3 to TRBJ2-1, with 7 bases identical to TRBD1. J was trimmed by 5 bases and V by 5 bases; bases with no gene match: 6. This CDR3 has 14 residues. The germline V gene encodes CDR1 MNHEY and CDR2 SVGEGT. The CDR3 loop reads CASSQGEINNEQFF. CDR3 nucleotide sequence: TGTGCCAGCAGTCAGGGGGAAATAAACAATGAGCAGTTCTTC.

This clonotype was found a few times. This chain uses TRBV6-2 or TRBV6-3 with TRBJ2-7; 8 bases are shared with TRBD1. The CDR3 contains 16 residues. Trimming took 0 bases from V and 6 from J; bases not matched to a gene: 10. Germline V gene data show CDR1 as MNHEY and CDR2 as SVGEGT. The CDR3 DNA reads TGTGCCAGCAGTTACTCCGGGACAGGTATAAGGAGCGAGCAGTACGTC. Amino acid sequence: CASSYSGTGIRSEQYV.

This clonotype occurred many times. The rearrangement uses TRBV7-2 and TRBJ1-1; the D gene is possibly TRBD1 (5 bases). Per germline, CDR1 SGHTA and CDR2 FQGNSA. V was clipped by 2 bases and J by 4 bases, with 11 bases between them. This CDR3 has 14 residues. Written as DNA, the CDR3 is TGTGCCAGCAGCTTACTAGGGGCGTCCACTGAAGCTTTCTTT. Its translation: CASSLLGASTEAFF.